The T cell receptor (beta chain) described here comes from a study of blood T cell repertoires in COVID-19. Study as a whole: T cells, B-cell-depleted T cells, or PBMCs provided the cDNA or gDNA that served as material.

V shed 7 bases, J shed 7 bases, and the junction held 10 bases outside the gene matches. Germline V gene sequence: CDR1 MNHEY, CDR2 SVGAGI. The CDR3 runs 15 residues. Original handling: The authors estimated nucleated cell counts from reference gene primer amplification. Repertoires were generated with immunoSEQ multiplex PCR, while TCRdb's copy carries only in-frame clones and drops some. From that table come the V and J calls and clone size; the DNA was used to work out D and trimming. Of over 200,000 clones listed, about 88% are singletons. This clone was counted only a few times. Material: peripheral blood. The TCR was taken from a man aged 55 to 70 who had recovered from COVID-19. The rearrangement links TRBV6-5 to TRBJ2-5, with TRBD2 matching 12 bases. CDR3 sequence: CASTPSGGARGTQYF. CDR3 coding DNA: TGTGCCAGCACTCCTAGCGGGGGGGCCAGAGGGACCCAGTACTTC.